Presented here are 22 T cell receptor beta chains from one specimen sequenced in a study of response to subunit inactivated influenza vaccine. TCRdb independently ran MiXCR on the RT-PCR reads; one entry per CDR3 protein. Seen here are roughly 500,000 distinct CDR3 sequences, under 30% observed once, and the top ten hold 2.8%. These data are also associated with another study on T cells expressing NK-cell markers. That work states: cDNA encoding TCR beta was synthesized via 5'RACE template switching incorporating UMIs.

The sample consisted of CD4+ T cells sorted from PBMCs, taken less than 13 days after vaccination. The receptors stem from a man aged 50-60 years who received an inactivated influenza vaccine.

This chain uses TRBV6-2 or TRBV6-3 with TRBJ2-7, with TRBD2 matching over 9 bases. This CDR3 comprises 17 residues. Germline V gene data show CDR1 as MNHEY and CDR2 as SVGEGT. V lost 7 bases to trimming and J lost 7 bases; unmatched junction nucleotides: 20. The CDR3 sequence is CASTSRPGLAPGREQYF. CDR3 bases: TGTGCCAGCACCTCCAGGCCGGGACTAGCTCCTGGAAGAGAGCAGTACTTC.

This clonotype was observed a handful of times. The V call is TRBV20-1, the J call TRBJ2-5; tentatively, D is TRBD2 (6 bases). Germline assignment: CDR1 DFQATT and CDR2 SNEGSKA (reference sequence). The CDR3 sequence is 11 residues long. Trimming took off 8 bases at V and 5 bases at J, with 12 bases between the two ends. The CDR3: CSLGEEETQYF. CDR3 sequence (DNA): TGCAGTTTAGGGGAGGAGGAGACCCAGTACTTC.

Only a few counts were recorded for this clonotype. DNA of the CDR3: TGCAGTGCTAGAGTTCAGGGCCTCCTGGAGACCCAGTACTTC. Translated: CSARVQGLLETQYF. The rearrangement uses TRBV20-1 and TRBJ2-5; D is perhaps TRBD1 (5 bases). The CDR3 totals 14 residues. The germline gives CDR1 DFQATT, CDR2 SNEGSKA (reference sequence). Trimming cost V 1 base and J 5 bases, with 14 bases left between them.

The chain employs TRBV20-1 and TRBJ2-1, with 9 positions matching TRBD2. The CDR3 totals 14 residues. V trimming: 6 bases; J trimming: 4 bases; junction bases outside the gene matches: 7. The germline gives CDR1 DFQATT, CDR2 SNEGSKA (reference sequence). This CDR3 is CSARSTSGYNEQFF. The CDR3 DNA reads TGCAGTGCCCGTTCGACTAGCGGTTACAATGAGCAGTTCTTC.

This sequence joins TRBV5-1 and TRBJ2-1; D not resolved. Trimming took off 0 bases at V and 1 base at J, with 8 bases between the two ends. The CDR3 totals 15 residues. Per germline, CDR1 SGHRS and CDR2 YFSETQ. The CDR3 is CASSLGSDSYNEQFF. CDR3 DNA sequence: TGCGCCAGCAGCTTGGGTTCAGATTCCTACAATGAGCAGTTCTTC.

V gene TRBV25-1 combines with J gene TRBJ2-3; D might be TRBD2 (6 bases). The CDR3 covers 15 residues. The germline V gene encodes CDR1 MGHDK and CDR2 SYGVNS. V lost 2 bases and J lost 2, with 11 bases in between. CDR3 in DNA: TGTGCCAGCAGTGAAGTCGGGGGAAACACAGATACGCAGTATTTT. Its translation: CASSEVGGNTDTQYF.

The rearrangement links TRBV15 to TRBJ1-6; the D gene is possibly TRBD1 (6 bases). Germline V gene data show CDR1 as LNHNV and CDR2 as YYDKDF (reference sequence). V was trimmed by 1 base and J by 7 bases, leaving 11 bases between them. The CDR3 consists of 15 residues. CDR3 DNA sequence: TGTGCCACCAGCAGAGGCAGGGGCATGAATTCACCCCTCCACTTT. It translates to CATSRGRGMNSPLHF. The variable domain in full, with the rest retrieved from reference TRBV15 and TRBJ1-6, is DAMVIQNPRYQVTQFGKPVTLSCSQTLNHNVMYWYQQKSSQAPKLLFHYYDKDFNNEADTPDNFQSRRPNTSFCFLDIRSPGLGDTAMYLCATSRGRGMNSPLHFGNGTRLTVT.

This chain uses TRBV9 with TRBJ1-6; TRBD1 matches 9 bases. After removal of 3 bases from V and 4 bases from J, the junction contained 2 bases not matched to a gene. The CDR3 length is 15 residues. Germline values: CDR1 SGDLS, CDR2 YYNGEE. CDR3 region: CASSEGTGYNSPLHF. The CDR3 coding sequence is TGTGCCAGCAGCGAAGGGACAGGGTATAATTCACCCCTCCACTTT.

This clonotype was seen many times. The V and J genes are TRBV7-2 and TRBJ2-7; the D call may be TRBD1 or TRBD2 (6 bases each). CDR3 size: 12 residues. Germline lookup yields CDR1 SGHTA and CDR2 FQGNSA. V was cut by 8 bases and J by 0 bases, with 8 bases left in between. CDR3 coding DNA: TGTGCCAGCCGGGGGCCCTCCTACGAGCAGTACTTC. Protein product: CASRGPSYEQYF.

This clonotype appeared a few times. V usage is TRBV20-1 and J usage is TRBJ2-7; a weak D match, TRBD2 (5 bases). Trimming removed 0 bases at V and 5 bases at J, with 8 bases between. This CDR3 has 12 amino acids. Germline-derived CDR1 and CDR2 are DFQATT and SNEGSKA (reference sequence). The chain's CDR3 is CSARDGRNEQYF. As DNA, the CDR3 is TGCAGTGCTAGAGATGGGAGAAACGAGCAGTACTTC.

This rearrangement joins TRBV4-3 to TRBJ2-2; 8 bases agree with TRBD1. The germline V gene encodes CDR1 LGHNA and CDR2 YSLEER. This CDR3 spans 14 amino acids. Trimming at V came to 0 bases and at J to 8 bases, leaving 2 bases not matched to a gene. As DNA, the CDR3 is TGCGCCAGCAGCCAAGACAGGGGGCGGGGGGAGCTGTTTTTT. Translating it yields CASSQDRGRGELFF.

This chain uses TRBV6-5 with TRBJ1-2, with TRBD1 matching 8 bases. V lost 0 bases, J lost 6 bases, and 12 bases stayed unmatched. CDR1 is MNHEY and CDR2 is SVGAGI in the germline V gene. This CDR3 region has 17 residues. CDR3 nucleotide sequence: TGTGCCAGCAGTTACTCGAAGGATAGGCAGGGGGCGGATGGCTACACCTTC. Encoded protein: CASSYSKDRQGADGYTF.

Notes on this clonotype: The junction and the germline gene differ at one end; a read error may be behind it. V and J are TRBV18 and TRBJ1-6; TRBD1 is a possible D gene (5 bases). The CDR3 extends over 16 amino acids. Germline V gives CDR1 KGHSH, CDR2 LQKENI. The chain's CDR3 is CSSSPELRQTGSPLHF. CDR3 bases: TGTTCCAGCTCACCAGAGTTGCGACAGACGGGATCACCCCTCCACTTT.

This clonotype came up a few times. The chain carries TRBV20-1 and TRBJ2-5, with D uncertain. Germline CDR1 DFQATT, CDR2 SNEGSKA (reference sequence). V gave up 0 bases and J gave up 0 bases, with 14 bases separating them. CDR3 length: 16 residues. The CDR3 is CSARDYGRTYQETQYF. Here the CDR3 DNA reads TGCAGTGCTAGAGATTACGGCAGGACGTACCAAGAGACCCAGTACTTC.

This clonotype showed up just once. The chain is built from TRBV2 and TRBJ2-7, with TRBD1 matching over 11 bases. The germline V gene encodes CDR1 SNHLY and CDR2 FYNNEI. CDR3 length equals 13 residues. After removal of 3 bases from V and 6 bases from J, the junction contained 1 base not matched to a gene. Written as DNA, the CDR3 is TGTGCCAGCAGTGATGGGACAGGGGGCGAGCAGTACTTC. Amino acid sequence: CASSDGTGGEQYF.

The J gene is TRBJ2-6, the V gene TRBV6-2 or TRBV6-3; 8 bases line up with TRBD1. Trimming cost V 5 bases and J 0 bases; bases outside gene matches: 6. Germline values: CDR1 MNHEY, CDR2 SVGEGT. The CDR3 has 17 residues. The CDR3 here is CASSRDRGPSGANVLTF. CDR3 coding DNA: TGTGCCAGCAGTCGTGACAGGGGCCCCTCTGGGGCCAACGTCCTGACTTTC.

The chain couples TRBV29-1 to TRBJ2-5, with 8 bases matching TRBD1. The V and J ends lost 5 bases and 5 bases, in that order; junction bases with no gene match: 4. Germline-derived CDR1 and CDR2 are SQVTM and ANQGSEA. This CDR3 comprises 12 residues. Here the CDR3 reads CSVYRDRETQYF. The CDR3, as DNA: TGCAGCGTTTACCGGGACAGGGAGACCCAGTACTTC.

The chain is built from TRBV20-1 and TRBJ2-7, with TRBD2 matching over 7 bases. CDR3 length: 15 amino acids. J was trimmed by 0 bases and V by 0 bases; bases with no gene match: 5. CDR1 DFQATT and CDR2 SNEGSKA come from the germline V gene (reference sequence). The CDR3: CSARDVLAASYEQYF. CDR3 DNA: TGCAGTGCTAGAGATGTGCTAGCGGCCTCCTACGAGCAGTACTTC.

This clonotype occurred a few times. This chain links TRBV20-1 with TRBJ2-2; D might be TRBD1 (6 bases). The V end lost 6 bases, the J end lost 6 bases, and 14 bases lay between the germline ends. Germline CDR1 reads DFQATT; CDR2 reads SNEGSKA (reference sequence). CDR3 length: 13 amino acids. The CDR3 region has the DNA TGCAGTGCCAGAATGGGGACATCCGGGGAGCTGTTTTTT. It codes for CSARMGTSGELFF.

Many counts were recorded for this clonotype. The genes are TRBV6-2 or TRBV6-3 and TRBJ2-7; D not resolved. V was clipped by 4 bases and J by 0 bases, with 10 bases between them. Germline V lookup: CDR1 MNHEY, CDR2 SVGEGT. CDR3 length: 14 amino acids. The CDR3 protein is CASSSGRSSYEQYF. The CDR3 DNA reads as TGTGCCAGCAGTTCTGGCAGGAGCTCCTACGAGCAGTACTTC.

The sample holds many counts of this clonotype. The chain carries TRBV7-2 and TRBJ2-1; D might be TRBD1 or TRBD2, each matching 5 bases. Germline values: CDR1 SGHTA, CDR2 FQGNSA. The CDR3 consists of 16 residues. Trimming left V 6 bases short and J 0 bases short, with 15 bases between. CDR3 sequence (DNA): TGTGCCAGCAGACCCGGGACCATGAGCTCCTACAATGAGCAGTTCTTC. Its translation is CASRPGTMSSYNEQFF.

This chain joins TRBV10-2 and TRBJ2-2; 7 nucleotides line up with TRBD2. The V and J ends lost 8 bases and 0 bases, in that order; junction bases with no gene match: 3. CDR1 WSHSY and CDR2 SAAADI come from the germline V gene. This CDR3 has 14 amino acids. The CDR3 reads CASGGESNTGELFF. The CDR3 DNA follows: TGCGCCAGCGGGGGGGAATCGAACACCGGGGAGCTGTTTTTT.